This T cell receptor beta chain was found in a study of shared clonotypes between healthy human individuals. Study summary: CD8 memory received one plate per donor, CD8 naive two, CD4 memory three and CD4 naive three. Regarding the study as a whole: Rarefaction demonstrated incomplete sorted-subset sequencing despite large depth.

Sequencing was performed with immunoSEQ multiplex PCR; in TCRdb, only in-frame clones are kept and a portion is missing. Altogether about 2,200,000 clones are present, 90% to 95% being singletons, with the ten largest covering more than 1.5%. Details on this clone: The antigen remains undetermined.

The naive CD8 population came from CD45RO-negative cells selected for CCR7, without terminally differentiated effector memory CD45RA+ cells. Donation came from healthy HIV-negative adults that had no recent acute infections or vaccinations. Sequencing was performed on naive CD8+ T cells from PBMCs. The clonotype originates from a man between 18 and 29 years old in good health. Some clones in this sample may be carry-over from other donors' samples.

The CDR3 coding sequence is TGTGCCAGTAGTATAGAATCCAGGGGGAACCTAGCCAAAAACATTCAGTACTTC. Its protein product is CASSIESRGNLAKNIQYF. The V gene is TRBV19, the J gene TRBJ2-4, with TRBD1 matching 7 bases. This CDR3 is built from 18 residues. The V gene's germline CDR1 is LNHDA and CDR2 SQIVND (reference sequence). Losses at the gene ends were 0 bases for V and 0 bases for J; bases not matched to a gene: 8. Combining the CDR3 with reference TRBV19 and TRBJ2-4 gives the whole variable domain DGGITQSPKYLFRKEGQNVTLSCEQNLNHDAMYWYRQDPGQGLRLIYYSQIVNDFQKGDIAEGYSVSREKKESFPLTVTSAQKNPTAFYLCASSIESRGNLAKNIQYFGAGTRLSVL.